This TCR beta chain stems from a study of OX40 agonist ivuxolimab in advanced cancers. Study-level points and caveats: Relative to CD4+, CD8+ T cells held more expanded clones on average. Low levels of normalized T-cell clonal expansion also appeared in some nonresponders. Within 6 weeks, CD4+ and CD8+ blood T cells expanded clonally at 0.1 to 3.0 mg/kg.

V gave up 5 bases and J gave up 0 bases; unmatched junction bases: 10. This CDR3 spans 18 amino acids. In germline, CDR1 is SGHAT, CDR2 FQNNGV. Sequencing was performed with immunoSEQ multiplex PCR; in TCRdb, only in-frame clones are kept and a portion is missing. The repertoire holds tens of thousands of clones, around 89% seen once, with roughly 1% in the top ten. For this clone: Antigen: not known.

The sequencing here drew on CD4+ or CD8+ T cells sorted from blood, taken in a trial of the OX40 agonist ivuxolimab. V gene TRBV11-2 combines with J gene TRBJ2-1; 10 bases map to TRBD2. The sequence came from an adult with an advanced solid tumor such as melanoma, head and neck, liver or kidney cancer. CDR3 DNA: TGTGCCAGCAGCATGGCTCTAGCGGGAGTGAACTCCTACAATGAGCAGTTCTTC. Its protein is CASSMALAGVNSYNEQFF.